This T cell receptor (beta chain) is drawn from a study of T cell repertoires in cytomegalovirus infection. TCRdb reprocessed the reads via MiXCR and lists one record per CDR3 protein. This sample yields hundreds of thousands of distinct CDR3 sequences, of which 25% to 35% are seen a single time; 20% belongs to the top ten. This clonotype has more than one count but fewer than ten. As yet, its antigen is unknown. This TCR derives from a human donor in good health (CMV status not recorded). Some clones in this sample may be carry-over from other donors' samples. The material sequenced was cultured PBMCs, taken from culture after CMV antigen stimulation.

As DNA, the CDR3 is TGTGCCAGCAGCTTGGCCATTAAAACAGCCAACTATGGCTACACCTTC. This codes for CASSLAIKTANYGYTF. The rearrangement links TRBV5-5 to TRBJ1-2; D is unclear. Germline values: CDR1 SGHKS, CDR2 YYEKEE (reference sequence). This CDR3 region has 16 residues. The germline V and J ends were trimmed by 0 bases and 2 bases, with 14 bases remaining between them. Using reference TRBV5-5 and TRBJ1-2 for the parts outside the CDR3, the full variable domain is DAGVTQSPTHLIKTRGQQVTLRCSPISGHKSVSWYQQVLGQGPQFIFQYYEKEERGRGNFPDRFSARQFPNYSSELNVNALLLGDSALYLCASSLAIKTANYGYTFGSGTRLTVV.